What follows are 31 T cell receptor beta chains derived from one specimen sequenced in a study of T-cell memory formation after mild COVID-19. TCRdb recomputed calls from the 5' RACE reads with MiXCR, one row per CDR3 protein. Of approximately 490,000 distinct CDR3 sequences in the sample, over 20% were seen once. Specimen: PBMCs or a T cell subset sorted from them (not recorded which). The receptors shown here come from an adult woman who had mild COVID-19 (a few samples of this study predate the infection). Cell type and time point are not known.

This clonotype was counted only a few times. V is TRBV7-9 and J is TRBJ1-6, with unresolved D. The V gene lost 0 bases and the J gene lost 5 bases, with 20 bases spanning the gap. Germline V gives CDR1 SEHNR, CDR2 FQNEAQ (reference sequence). This CDR3 contains 19 residues. The CDR3 region is CASSLAWLGTRDDNSPLHF. In DNA, the CDR3 is TGTGCCAGCAGCTTAGCGTGGTTGGGCACCAGAGACGATAATTCACCCCTCCACTTT.

The CDR3 DNA reads TGCGCCAGCAGTCCGAAAAATCTAGCGGGAGGGGACACCGGGGAGCTGTTTTTT. Translation gives CASSPKNLAGGDTGELFF. J is TRBJ2-2 and V is TRBV10-2; the match to TRBD2 covers 12 bases. CDR3 size: 18 residues. Germline V gene lookup returns CDR1 WSHSY and CDR2 SAAADI. Trimming at V came to 5 bases and at J to 3 bases, leaving 10 bases not matched to a gene.

This chain links TRBV7-9 with TRBJ2-2; unclear D gene. The CDR3 is 16 amino acids. The V and J ends lost 2 bases and 0 bases respectively, with 10 bases between them. Germline CDR1 reads SEHNR; CDR2 reads FQNEAQ (reference sequence). As DNA, the CDR3 is TGTGCCAGCAGCTTATTATTAGGCTCGAACACCGGGGAGCTGTTTTTT. It encodes CASSLLLGSNTGELFF. The full variable domain, its missing parts supplied by reference TRBV7-9 and TRBJ2-2, is DTGVSQNPRHKITKRGQNVTFRCDPISEHNRLYWYRQTLGQGPEFLTYFQNEAQLEKSRLLSDRFSAERPKGSFSTLEIQRTEQGDSAMYLCASSLLLGSNTGELFFGEGSRLTVL.

The rearrangement joins TRBV12-3 or TRBV12-4 to TRBJ2-7; the match to TRBD1 covers 8 bases. With 4 bases clipped from V and 0 bases from J, the junction kept 5 bases outside the gene matches. The CDR3 runs to 15 residues. The CDR3: CASSSRTGPSYEQYF. In nucleotides, the CDR3 is TGTGCCAGCAGTTCCCGGACAGGGCCCTCCTACGAGCAGTACTTC.

The rearrangement joins TRBV7-9 to TRBJ1-1; 7 positions match TRBD1. This CDR3 spans 14 amino acids. In germline, CDR1 is SEHNR, CDR2 FQNEAQ (reference sequence). The trim removed 3 bases at V and 1 base at J, leaving 2 bases unmatched. Written as DNA, the CDR3 is TGTGCCAGCAGCTTTGGGACAGCGAACACTGAAGCTTTCTTT. This gives the protein CASSFGTANTEAFF.

This clonotype was seen more than once but under ten times. The chain combines TRBV27 with TRBJ2-7; 12 bases align to TRBD2. V lost 4 bases, J lost 5 bases, and 6 bases stayed unmatched. The CDR3 totals 15 residues. The germline gives CDR1 MNHEY, CDR2 SMNVEV (reference sequence). The CDR3 region is CASSYLGLAGHEQYF. The CDR3 DNA reads TGTGCCAGCAGTTACTTAGGACTAGCGGGACACGAGCAGTACTTC.

V and J are TRBV5-1 and TRBJ1-2; 8 bases fit TRBD1. This CDR3 contains 17 residues. Trimming at V came to 3 bases and at J to 0 bases, leaving 10 bases not matched to a gene. CDR1 is SGHRS and CDR2 is YFSETQ in the germline V gene. DNA of the CDR3: TGCGCCAGCAGCTCGCTCCGAGGGGGACAGGCTAACTATGGCTACACCTTC. Translating it yields CASSSLRGGQANYGYTF. Supplemented by reference TRBV5-1 and TRBJ1-2, the full variable domain reads KAGVTQTPRYLIKTRGQQVTLSCSPISGHRSVSWYQQTPGQGLQFLFEYFSETQRNKGNFPGRFSGRQFSNSRSEMNVSTLELGDSALYLCASSSLRGGQANYGYTFGSGTRLTVV.

This clonotype was detected only a few times. This chain links TRBV12-3 or TRBV12-4 with TRBJ2-4; D ambiguous. CDR3 length: 14 residues. V lost 2 bases and J 4 bases, leaving 9 bases between the germline ends. The CDR3 coding sequence is TGTGCCAGCAGTTTAACCCTCAGGAAAAACATTCAGTACTTC. Translation: CASSLTLRKNIQYF.

V and J are TRBV7-9 and TRBJ1-2; 7 bases agree with TRBD1. The germline CDR1 and CDR2 sequences are SEHNR and FQNEAQ (reference sequence). V gave up 2 bases and J gave up 6 bases; unmatched junction bases: 6. The CDR3 is 14 amino acids. CDR3: CASSLLEGADGYTF. The CDR3 nucleotides read TGTGCCAGCAGCTTACTTGAGGGGGCGGATGGCTACACCTTC.

This clonotype appeared a few times. V and J are TRBV12-3 or TRBV12-4 and TRBJ2-3; D remains unclear. V shed 6 bases and J shed 0 bases, with 10 bases lying between them. This CDR3 comprises 14 residues. The CDR3 is CASRPVDSTDTQYF. In nucleotides, the CDR3 is TGTGCCAGCAGGCCGGTGGATAGCACAGATACGCAGTATTTT.

This clonotype turned up a few times. The chain couples TRBV6-5 to TRBJ2-7; TRBD2 matches 7 bases. CDR1 and CDR2 (germline): MNHEY, SVGAGI. The length of the CDR3 is 15 residues. V lost 5 bases to trimming and J lost 3 bases; unmatched junction nucleotides: 10. CDR3 sequence: CASSTPGGWNYEQYF. In DNA form, the CDR3 reads TGTGCCAGCAGTACCCCGGGGGGATGGAACTACGAGCAGTACTTC.

The chain recombines TRBV20-1 with TRBJ1-5, with D tentatively TRBD1 (5 bases). V was cut by 3 bases and J by 2 bases, with 11 bases left in between. Germline CDR1 reads DFQATT; CDR2 reads SNEGSKA (reference sequence). The length of the CDR3 is 14 residues. Here the CDR3 reads CSARRREGNQPQHF. The CDR3 DNA reads TGCAGTGCTAGGCGCAGGGAGGGCAATCAGCCCCAGCATTTT.

This clonotype was detected only a few times. CDR3 coding DNA: TGCGCCAGCAGCGGGGTAGCGGGGACCTCCTACGAGCAGTACTTC. Protein product: CASSGVAGTSYEQYF. The chain couples TRBV5-1 to TRBJ2-7, with TRBD2 matching 8 bases. J gave up 0 bases and V 4 bases, and 6 bases lay outside the gene matches. Germline V gene lookup returns CDR1 SGHRS and CDR2 YFSETQ. This CDR3 contains 15 residues.

This clonotype has only one observation. The chain employs TRBV24-1 and TRBJ2-7, with TRBD2 identical over 7 bases. The CDR3 consists of 15 residues. Germline V CDR1 and CDR2: KGHDR, SFDVKD. J was trimmed by 7 bases and V by 4 bases; bases with no gene match: 12. The CDR3 protein is CATSEGDWTGGEQYF. CDR3 nucleotide sequence: TGTGCCACCAGTGAGGGGGACTGGACCGGGGGGGAGCAGTACTTC.

This clonotype has a count of ten or more. The chain couples TRBV12-3 or TRBV12-4 to TRBJ2-2; 8 bases fit TRBD2. The CDR3 spans 15 residues. J lost 0 bases, V lost 6 bases, and 3 bases had no gene match. The CDR3 loop reads CASRKAGANTGELFF. The CDR3 DNA sequence: TGTGCCAGCAGGAAAGCGGGGGCGAACACCGGGGAGCTGTTTTTT.

The gene calls are TRBV13 and TRBJ2-7; D ambiguous. Trimming shortened V by 5 bases and J by 1 base, and 12 bases separated the two germline ends. Germline loops: CDR1 PRHDT, CDR2 FYEKMQ (reference sequence). The CDR3 length is 14 residues. The CDR3 loop reads CASSLPVESYEQYF. CDR3 bases: TGTGCCAGCAGCCTCCCGGTAGAATCCTACGAGCAGTACTTC.

This clonotype was counted only a few times. The V call is TRBV24-1, the J call TRBJ1-3; 7 bases fit TRBD1. The V segment lost 2 bases and the J segment 0 bases; nucleotides outside the gene matches: 6. The CDR3 contains 17 residues. Germline V gives CDR1 KGHDR, CDR2 SFDVKD. The CDR3 spells CATSDSRTGLSGNTIYF. The CDR3, as DNA: TGTGCCACCAGTGATTCAAGGACAGGCCTCTCTGGAAACACCATATATTTT.

The rearrangement joins TRBV6-2 or TRBV6-3 to TRBJ2-1; D tentatively reads TRBD1 or TRBD2 (6 bases each). Trimming shortened V by 2 bases and J by 7 bases, and 12 bases separated the two germline ends. This CDR3 spans 14 amino acids. In germline, CDR1 is MNHEY, CDR2 SVGEGT. The DNA of the CDR3 is TGTGCCAGCAGTTACGCCGGGGGCAGTAATGAGCAGTTCTTC. This codes for CASSYAGGSNEQFF.

This clonotype was found a few times. The J gene is TRBJ1-5, the V gene TRBV6-5, with D possibly TRBD1 on 5 matching bases. Germline V lookup: CDR1 MNHEY, CDR2 SVGAGI. The V gene lost 6 bases and the J gene lost 5 bases, with 14 bases spanning the gap. The CDR3 extends over 14 amino acids. The CDR3 DNA reads TGTGCCAGCAGCCCTGACAGTTTGTATCAGCCCCAGCATTTT. Encoded protein: CASSPDSLYQPQHF.

The chain recombines TRBV4-1 with TRBJ2-7, with TRBD1 identical over 10 bases. Germline V gives CDR1 MGHRA, CDR2 YSYEKL. With 4 bases clipped from V and 0 bases from J, the junction kept 6 bases outside the gene matches. CDR3 size: 16 residues. The CDR3 bases are TGCGCCAGCAGCCGGGAGGGACAGGGGCGCTCCTACGAGCAGTACTTC. Its protein is CASSREGQGRSYEQYF.

This chain joins TRBV18 and TRBJ2-1, with D unclear. CDR3 length equals 13 residues. V dropped 0 bases and J dropped 3 bases, with 3 bases sitting between them. Germline CDR1 reads KGHSH; CDR2 reads LQKENI. CDR3 amino acids: CASSPPVYNEQFF. The CDR3 nucleotides read TGTGCCAGCTCACCACCGGTCTACAATGAGCAGTTCTTC.

Only a few counts were recorded for this clonotype. The V call is TRBV6-1, the J call TRBJ2-5; D is ambiguous. Germline V gene lookup returns CDR1 MNHNS and CDR2 SASEGT. V shed 7 bases and J shed 6 bases, with 18 bases lying between them. The CDR3 has 14 amino acids. CDR3 in amino acids: CASMVSDLEKTQYF. The CDR3 coding sequence is TGTGCCAGCATGGTCAGCGACCTTGAAAAGACCCAGTACTTC.

This clonotype has a handful of counts. The chain has TRBV7-6 and TRBJ2-1; D gene unclear. Per germline, CDR1 SGHVS and CDR2 FNYEAQ. This CDR3 has 16 residues. V dropped 3 bases and J dropped 0 bases, with 12 bases sitting between them. CDR3 residues: CASSFSPTVSYNEQFF. CDR3 sequence (DNA): TGTGCCAGCAGCTTTTCACCGACGGTCTCCTACAATGAGCAGTTCTTC.

This clonotype was counted a few times. The chain recombines TRBV10-3 with TRBJ1-6; 7 bases fit TRBD1. Germline V gene sequence: CDR1 ENHRY, CDR2 SYGVKD. J gave up 7 bases and V 4 bases, and 7 bases lay outside the gene matches. The CDR3 has 15 residues. The CDR3 bases are TGTGCCATCAGTGGTGAGGGGGCGCGGAATTCACCCCTCCACTTT. Its translation: CAISGEGARNSPLHF.

The gene calls are TRBV5-4 and TRBJ2-1, with TRBD1 identical over 8 bases. CDR3 length equals 14 residues. From germline, CDR1 is SGHNT and CDR2 YYREEE (reference sequence). The V and J ends lost 3 bases and 7 bases, in that order; junction bases with no gene match: 6. The CDR3 is CASSSTDRVNEQFF. The CDR3 coding sequence is TGTGCCAGCAGCTCGACGGACAGGGTGAATGAGCAGTTCTTC.

The rearrangement joins TRBV24-1 to TRBJ1-1; D gene ambiguous. This CDR3 is built from 9 residues. Trimming pared 8 bases from V and 10 bases from J, leaving 7 bases between. In germline, CDR1 is KGHDR, CDR2 SFDVKD. The CDR3 here is CATTFRAFF. CDR3 DNA: TGTGCCACCACTTTTAGAGCTTTCTTT.

The chain has TRBV5-1 and TRBJ2-1; D may be TRBD1 (6 bases). Trimming stripped 7 bases from V and 3 bases from J, with 11 bases between. CDR1 and CDR2 from the germline V gene are SGHRS and YFSETQ. The CDR3 runs to 13 residues. CDR3 nucleotides: TGCGCCAGCTCGGGGACAAACTACAATGAGCAGTTCTTC. Its protein is CASSGTNYNEQFF.

There are a few counts of this clonotype. This CDR3 is CATSDPAQTDNEQFF. DNA for the CDR3: TGTGCCACCAGTGATCCCGCCCAAACAGACAATGAGCAGTTCTTC. V and J are TRBV24-1 and TRBJ2-1; unclear D gene. Trimming cost V 3 bases and J 5 bases, with 13 bases left between them. This CDR3 is 15 amino acids long. The germline V gene encodes CDR1 KGHDR and CDR2 SFDVKD.

There are a few counts of this clonotype. The chain recombines TRBV19 with TRBJ1-2; D is unclear. Trimming removed 3 bases at V and 8 bases at J, with 16 bases between. The CDR3 length is 14 residues. In germline, CDR1 is LNHDA, CDR2 SQIVND (reference sequence). Written as DNA, the CDR3 is TGTGCCAGTAGTATTCCGACGGCAAGTTACGGCTACACCTTC. It is translated as CASSIPTASYGYTF.

The V gene is TRBV20-1, the J gene TRBJ2-1; maybe TRBD2 (6 bases). The CDR3 is made up of 13 amino acids. Trimming removed 5 bases at V and 6 bases at J, with 14 bases between. The germline CDR1 and CDR2 sequences are DFQATT and SNEGSKA (reference sequence). CDR3 in amino acids: CSAWLANANEQFF. The CDR3 DNA reads TGCAGTGCTTGGCTAGCGAATGCCAATGAGCAGTTCTTC.

The V and J genes are TRBV30 and TRBJ2-2; 7 nucleotides align to TRBD1. The ends lost 4 bases at V and 7 bases at J; junction bases unmatched: 6. The V gene's germline CDR1 is GTSNPN and CDR2 SVGIG (reference sequence). This CDR3 is built from 13 residues. CDR3 bases: TGTGCCTGGAACGGACAGGAGAACGGGGAGCTGTTTTTT. Amino acid sequence: CAWNGQENGELFF.